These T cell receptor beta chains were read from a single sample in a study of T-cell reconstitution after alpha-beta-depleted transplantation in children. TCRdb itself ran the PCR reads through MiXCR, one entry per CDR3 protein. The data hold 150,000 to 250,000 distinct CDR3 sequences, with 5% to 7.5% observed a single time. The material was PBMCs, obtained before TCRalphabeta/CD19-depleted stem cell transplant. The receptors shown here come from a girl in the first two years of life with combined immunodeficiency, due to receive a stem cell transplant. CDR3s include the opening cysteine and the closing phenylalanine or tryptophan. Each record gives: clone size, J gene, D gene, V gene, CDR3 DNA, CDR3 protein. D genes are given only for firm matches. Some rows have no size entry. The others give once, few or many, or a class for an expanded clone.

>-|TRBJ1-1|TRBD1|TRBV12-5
TGTGCTAGTGGCCCCATGGGACAGGGCTCGACTTTCTTT
CASGPMGQGSTFF
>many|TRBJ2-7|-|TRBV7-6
TGTGCCAGCAGCTTTGGTAGGGGTGGAGAAGAGCAGTACTTC
CASSFGRGGEEQYF
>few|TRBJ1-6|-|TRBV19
TGTGCCAGTACCGAGGGACACGGGAATAATTCACCCCTCCACTTT
CASTEGHGNNSPLHF
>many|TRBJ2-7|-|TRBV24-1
TGTGCCACCAGTGATTTGCAGGGAGTGGGATCCTACGAGCAGTACTTC
CATSDLQGVGSYEQYF
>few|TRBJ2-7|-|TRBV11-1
TGTGCCAGCAGCTCCCCCTTTAGCCCCAGGCCCTCAACCGACGAGCAGTACTTC
CASSSPFSPRPSTDEQYF
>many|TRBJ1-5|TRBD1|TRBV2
TGTGCCAGCGAAAGGGGGCTATCGGGTCAGCCCCAGCATTTT
CASERGLSGQPQHF
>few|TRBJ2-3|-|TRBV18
TGTGCCAGCTCACCATCTCGGACATCTAGCACAGATACGCAGTATTTT
CASSPSRTSSTDTQYF
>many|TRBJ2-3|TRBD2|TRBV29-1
TGCAGCGCCGACGGTGGTCTAGCGGCTAGCACAGATACGCAGTATTTT
CSADGGLAASTDTQYF
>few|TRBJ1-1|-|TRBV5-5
TGTGCCAGCAGCTTGGCCCGGTCCTGGCCGAACACTGAAGCTTTCTTT
CASSLARSWPNTEAFF
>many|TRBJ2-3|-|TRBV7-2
TGTGCCAGCACCTTGGGGCTACTCACAGATACGCAGTATTTT
CASTLGLLTDTQYF
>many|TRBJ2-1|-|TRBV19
TGTGCCAGTAGTTCCTGGACAAGTTCCTACAATGAGCAGTTCTTC
CASSSWTSSYNEQFF